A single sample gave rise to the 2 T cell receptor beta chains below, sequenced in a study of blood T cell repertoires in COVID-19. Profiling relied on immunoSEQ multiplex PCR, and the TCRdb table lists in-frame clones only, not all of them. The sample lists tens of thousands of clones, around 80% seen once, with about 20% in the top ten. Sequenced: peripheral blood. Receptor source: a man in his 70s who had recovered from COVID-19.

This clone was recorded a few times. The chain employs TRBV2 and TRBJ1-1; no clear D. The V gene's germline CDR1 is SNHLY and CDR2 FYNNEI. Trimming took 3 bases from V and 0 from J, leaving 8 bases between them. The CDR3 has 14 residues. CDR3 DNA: TGTGCCAGCAGTGACAGGCTCCTGAACACTGAAGCTTTCTTT. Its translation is CASSDRLLNTEAFF.

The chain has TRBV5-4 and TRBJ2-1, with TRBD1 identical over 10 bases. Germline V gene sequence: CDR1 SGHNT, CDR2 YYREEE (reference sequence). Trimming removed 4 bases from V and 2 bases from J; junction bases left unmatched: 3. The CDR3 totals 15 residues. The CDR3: CASSQDRGPYNEQFF. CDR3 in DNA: TGTGCCAGCAGCCAAGACAGGGGGCCCTACAATGAGCAGTTCTTC.